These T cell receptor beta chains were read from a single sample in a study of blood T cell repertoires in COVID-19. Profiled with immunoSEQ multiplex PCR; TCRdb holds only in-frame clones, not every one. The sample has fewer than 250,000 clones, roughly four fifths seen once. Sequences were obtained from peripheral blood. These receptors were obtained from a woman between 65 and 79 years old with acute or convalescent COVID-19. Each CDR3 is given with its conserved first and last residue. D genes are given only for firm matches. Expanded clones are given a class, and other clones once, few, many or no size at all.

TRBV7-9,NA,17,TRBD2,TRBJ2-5,TGTGCCAGCAGCCTCCAAACGGGGGGGCCATGGAGAGAGACCCAGTACTTC,CASSLQTGGPWRETQYF
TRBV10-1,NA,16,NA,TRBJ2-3,TGCGCCAGCAGTGAACAGGGAATTCTGAGCGGAGATACGCAGTATTTT,CASSEQGILSGDTQYF
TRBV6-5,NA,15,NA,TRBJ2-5,TGTGCCAGCAGTTACTCGGGCAACCGACAAGAGACCCAGTACTTC,CASSYSGNRQETQYF
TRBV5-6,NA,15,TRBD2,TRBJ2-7,TGTGCCAGCAGCTTGTGGGGACTAGCGTCATACGAGCAGTACTTC,CASSLWGLASYEQYF
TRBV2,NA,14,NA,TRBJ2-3,TGTGCCAGCACGGGTTTCAGATCCACGGGTACGCAGTATTTT,CASTGFRSTGTQYF
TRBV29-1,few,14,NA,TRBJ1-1,TGCAGCGTTTCAACCGCCGGACAATTCGCTGAAGCTTTCTTT,CSVSTAGQFAEAFF
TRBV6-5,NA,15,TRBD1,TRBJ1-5,TGTGCCAGCAGCCACAGGGGGGTGAGCAATCAGCCCCAGCATTTT,CASSHRGVSNQPQHF
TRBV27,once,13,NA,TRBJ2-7,TGTGCCAGCAGTCCCCGCAGGGTCTACGAGCAGTACTTC,CASSPRRVYEQYF
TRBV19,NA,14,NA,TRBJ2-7,TGTGCCAGTAGTATCTCCCCAGGCTCCTACGAGCAGTACTTC,CASSISPGSYEQYF
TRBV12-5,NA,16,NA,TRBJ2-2,TGTGCTAGTGGTTGGTTAACTTCTGAGAACACCGGGGAGCTGTTTTTT,CASGWLTSENTGELFF
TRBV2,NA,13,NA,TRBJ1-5,TGTGCCAGCAGTGAAGTTCTCAATCAGCCCCAGCATTTT,CASSEVLNQPQHF
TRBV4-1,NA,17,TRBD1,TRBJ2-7,TGCGCCAGCAGCCAAGCGAGCACAGGGGCCGCAGCCTACGAGCAGTACTTC,CASSQASTGAAAYEQYF
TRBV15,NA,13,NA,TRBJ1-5,TGTGCCGCTGGCCATATTAGCAATCAGCCCCAGCATTTT,CAAGHISNQPQHF
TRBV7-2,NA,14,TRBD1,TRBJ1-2,TGTGCCAGCAGCTTAGACAGGGGGCCCTACGGCTACACCTTC,CASSLDRGPYGYTF
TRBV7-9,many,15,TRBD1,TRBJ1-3,TGTGCCAGCAGCAAACAGGGGGCCTCTGGAAACACCATATATTTT,CASSKQGASGNTIYF
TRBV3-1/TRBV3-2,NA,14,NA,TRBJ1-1,TGTGCCAGCAGCCAAGAAACGGGGAACACTGAAGCTTTCTTT,CASSQETGNTEAFF
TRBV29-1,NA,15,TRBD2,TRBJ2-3,TGCAGCGCCCGCGGGGGGGGCCTAGGCACAGATACGCAGTATTTT,CSARGGGLGTDTQYF
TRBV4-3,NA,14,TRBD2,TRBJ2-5,TGCGCCAGCAGCCAAGACTCCCTAGCGGCGGCCCAGTACTTC,CASSQDSLAAAQYF
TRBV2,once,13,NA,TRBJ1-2,TGTGCCAGCAAACGTGAACAGCACTATGGCTACACCTTC,CASKREQHYGYTF